Listed below are T cell receptor beta chains from one sample, sequenced in a study of blood T cell repertoires in COVID-19. Sequenced by immunoSEQ multiplex PCR; TCRdb stores in-frame clones only, minus some. This sample has 87,000 or so clones, with around 86% found just once. Sequenced material: peripheral blood. The receptors originated from a woman of 80 years or more with active or convalescent COVID-19. CDR3s include the opening cysteine and the closing phenylalanine or tryptophan. The D gene is left open where the match is weak. Clone size, where shown, is once, few, many, or a class for clones that have expanded.

j_gene,v_gene,abundance,d_gene,CDR3nt,CDR3aa
TRBJ2-5,TRBV10-3,NA,TRBD2,TGTGCCATCGGAGTAGCGGGAGGGGAAGAGACCCAGTACTTC,CAIGVAGGEETQYF
TRBJ2-3,TRBV6-2/TRBV6-3,NA,TRBD2,TGTGCCAGCAGTCTCAAGCGGGGGAGCACAGATACGCAGTATTTT,CASSLKRGSTDTQYF
TRBJ2-5,TRBV19,NA,NA,TGTGCCAGTAAGTCAGACAGGGAGACCCAGTACTTC,CASKSDRETQYF
TRBJ1-5,TRBV6-5,NA,NA,TGTGCCAGCACCGGGGGGAGTCAGCCCCAGCATTTT,CASTGGSQPQHF
TRBJ2-5,TRBV27,once,NA,TGTGCCAGCGGCTCCGGGACTGGGGAGACCCAGTACTTC,CASGSGTGETQYF
TRBJ1-5,TRBV7-8,NA,NA,TGTGCCAGCAGCTTAAGTCAGGGATACAATCAGCCCCAGCATTTT,CASSLSQGYNQPQHF
TRBJ2-5,TRBV7-9,NA,NA,TGTGCCAGCAGCTTGACGTCAGGGAGGGGGGGAGAGACCCAGTACTTC,CASSLTSGRGGETQYF
TRBJ1-1,TRBV28,NA,TRBD1,TGTGCCAGCAGTCCCGGACAGGGGAGGAACACTGAAGCTTTCTTT,CASSPGQGRNTEAFF
TRBJ1-5,TRBV12-3/TRBV12-4,few,NA,TGTGCCAGCAGTTTTAGCGTATATCAGCCCCAGCATTTT,CASSFSVYQPQHF
TRBJ2-5,TRBV14,NA,NA,TGTGCCAGCAGCCTCCCCCCACGGGGGGCTTTGGAGACCCAGTACTTC,CASSLPPRGALETQYF
TRBJ1-1,TRBV9,NA,NA,TGTGCCAGCAGCGTAGGACAGGACACTGAAGCTTTCTTT,CASSVGQDTEAFF
TRBJ1-5,TRBV3-1/TRBV3-2,NA,TRBD1,TGTGCCAGCAGCCAGGCAGAACAGGGGGTAGGTCAGCCCCAGCATTTT,CASSQAEQGVGQPQHF
TRBJ2-3,TRBV6-5,NA,TRBD2,TGTGCCAGCAGGGGTAGCGGGGGGAACACAGATACGCAGTATTTT,CASRGSGGNTDTQYF
TRBJ1-4,TRBV4-1,NA,NA,TGCGCCAGCAGCCAAGATCCGCAACGACAGGCAACTAATGAAAAACTGTTTTTT,CASSQDPQRQATNEKLFF
TRBJ2-3,TRBV5-1,few,TRBD2,TGCGCCAGCAGCGATCTAGCGGGAGACGGGAATACGCAGTATTTT,CASSDLAGDGNTQYF
TRBJ2-3,TRBV27,NA,TRBD2,TGTGCCAGCAGTCGTAGAGCGGGAGGGAGAGATACGCAGTATTTT,CASSRRAGGRDTQYF
TRBJ2-7,TRBV5-4,NA,NA,TGTGCCAGCAGCCCCCAGGGGTCCTTGGCCTACGAGCAGTACTTC,CASSPQGSLAYEQYF
TRBJ2-7,TRBV5-1,many,NA,TGCGCCAGCAGCTCCGGGACATTTGAGCAGTACTTC,CASSSGTFEQYF
TRBJ2-5,TRBV7-2,NA,TRBD1,TGTGCCAGCAGCTCGGGGACAGGGGTATACCATGGCCAAGAGACCCAGTACTTC,CASSSGTGVYHGQETQYF
TRBJ2-2,TRBV7-3,NA,NA,TGTGCCAGCAGCTGGATGACAGCGAACACCGGGGAGCTGTTTTTT,CASSWMTANTGELFF
TRBJ2-3,TRBV6-6,NA,TRBD1,TGTGCCAGCAGTTCGACAGGGAAGGGGACAGATACGCAGTATTTT,CASSSTGKGTDTQYF
TRBJ1-5,TRBV2,NA,TRBD1,TGTGCCAGCAGTGAATCATACGACAGGGTGGGCAATCAGCCCCAGCATTTT,CASSESYDRVGNQPQHF
TRBJ2-7,TRBV10-2,NA,TRBD2,TGCGCCAGCTTGTTGAGCGGGAGAGGGAACGAGCAGTACTTC,CASLLSGRGNEQYF
TRBJ2-7,TRBV7-3,NA,NA,TGTGCCAGCAGCTTAACACGCTCGGACAGTTTCTCCTACGAGCAGTACTTC,CASSLTRSDSFSYEQYF
TRBJ2-1,TRBV19,NA,NA,TGTGCCAGTAGTGGCGGGTTGGTGTTCTTC,CASSGGLVFF
TRBJ1-6,TRBV27,NA,TRBD1,TGTGCCAGCAGTAGGGACAGGGTTTCACCCCTCCACTTT,CASSRDRVSPLHF
TRBJ2-7,TRBV5-5,NA,NA,TGTGCCAGCAGCTTGGTACAGTCCTACGAGCAGTACTTC,CASSLVQSYEQYF
TRBJ2-1,TRBV6-5,NA,NA,TGTGCCAGCAGTTACTATCTAGGCAATGAGCAGTTCTTC,CASSYYLGNEQFF
TRBJ2-2,TRBV7-6,NA,TRBD2,TGTGCCAGCAGCCGATCAAGCGGGAGTGGATACACCGGGGAGCTGTTTTTT,CASSRSSGSGYTGELFF
TRBJ1-1,TRBV2,NA,NA,TGTGCCAGCAGTCTTCGGGGGGGAGAGACTGAAGCTTTCTTT,CASSLRGGETEAFF
TRBJ1-5,TRBV18,NA,TRBD1,TGTGCCAGCTCACTAGGGACAGTAGGAAGCAATCAGCCCCAGCATTTT,CASSLGTVGSNQPQHF
TRBJ1-1,TRBV11-2,NA,NA,TGTGCCAGCAGGCTACTAGGGACTGAAGCTTTCTTT,CASRLLGTEAFF
TRBJ2-5,TRBV19,few,TRBD1,TGTGCCAGTCAATCGACAGGGGTAACAGTAGAGACCCAGTACTTC,CASQSTGVTVETQYF